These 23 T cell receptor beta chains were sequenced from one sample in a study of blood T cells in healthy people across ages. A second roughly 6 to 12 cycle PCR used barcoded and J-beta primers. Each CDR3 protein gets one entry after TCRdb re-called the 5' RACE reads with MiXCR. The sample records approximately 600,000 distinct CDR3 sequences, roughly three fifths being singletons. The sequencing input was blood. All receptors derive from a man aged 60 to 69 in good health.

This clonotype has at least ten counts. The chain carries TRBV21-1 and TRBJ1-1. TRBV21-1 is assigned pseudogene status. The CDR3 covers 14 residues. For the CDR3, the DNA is TGTGCCAGCAGCAAAATTAGGAGTGATACTGAAGCTTTCTTT. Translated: CASSKIRSDTEAFF.

The CDR3 region is CASSNLDRGAYEQYF. Written as DNA, the CDR3 is TGTGCCAGCAGCAACTTAGACAGGGGAGCCTACGAGCAGTACTTC. This sequence joins TRBV5-4 and TRBJ2-4, with 8 bases matching TRBD1. The end of the DNA is better explained by TRBJ2-7, so the J call may be wrong. The CDR3 loop spans 15 amino acids. Germline V gene data show CDR1 as SGHNT and CDR2 as YYREEE (reference sequence).

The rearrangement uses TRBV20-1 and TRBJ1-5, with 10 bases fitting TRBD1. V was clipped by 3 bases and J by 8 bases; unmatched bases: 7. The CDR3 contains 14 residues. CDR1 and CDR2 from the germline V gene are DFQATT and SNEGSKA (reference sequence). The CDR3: CSARDGQGGKPQHF. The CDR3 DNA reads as TGCAGTGCTAGGGACGGACAGGGGGGTAAGCCCCAGCATTTT.

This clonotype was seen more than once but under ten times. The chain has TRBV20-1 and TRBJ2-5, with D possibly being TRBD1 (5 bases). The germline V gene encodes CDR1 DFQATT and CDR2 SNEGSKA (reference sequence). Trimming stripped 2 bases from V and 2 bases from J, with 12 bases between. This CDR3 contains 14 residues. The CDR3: CSARRGTFQETQYF. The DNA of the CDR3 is TGCAGTGCTAGAAGGGGAACTTTTCAAGAGACCCAGTACTTC.

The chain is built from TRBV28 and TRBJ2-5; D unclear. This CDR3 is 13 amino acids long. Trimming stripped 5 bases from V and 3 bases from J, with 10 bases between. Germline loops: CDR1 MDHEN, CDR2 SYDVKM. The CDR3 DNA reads TGTGCCAGCAGTGTCGGACGGGAAGAGACCCAGTACTTC. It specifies CASSVGREETQYF.

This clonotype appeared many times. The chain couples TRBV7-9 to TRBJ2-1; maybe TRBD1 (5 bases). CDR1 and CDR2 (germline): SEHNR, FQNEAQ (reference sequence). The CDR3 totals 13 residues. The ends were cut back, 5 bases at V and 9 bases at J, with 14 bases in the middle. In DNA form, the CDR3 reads TGTGCCAGCAGCGACAGTGTCGCGCGTGAGCAGTTCTTC. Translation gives CASSDSVAREQFF.

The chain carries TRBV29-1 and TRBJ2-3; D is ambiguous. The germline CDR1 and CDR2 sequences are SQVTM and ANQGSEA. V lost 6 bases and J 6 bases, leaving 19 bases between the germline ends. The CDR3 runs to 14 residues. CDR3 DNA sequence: TGCAGCGTCGGTATTACTCATAGTGTGGATACGCAGTATTTT. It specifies CSVGITHSVDTQYF.

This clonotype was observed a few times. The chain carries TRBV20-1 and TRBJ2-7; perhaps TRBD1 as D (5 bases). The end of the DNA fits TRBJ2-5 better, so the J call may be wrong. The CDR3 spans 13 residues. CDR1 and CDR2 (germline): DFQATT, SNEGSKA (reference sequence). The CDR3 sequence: CSARIPGKKTQYF. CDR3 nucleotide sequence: TGCAGTGCAAGAATCCCAGGGAAAAAGACCCAGTACTTC.

The chain's CDR3 is CASSQYTWEPDRDLRETQYF. The CDR3 DNA reads TGTGCCAGCAGCCAATACACGTGGGAGCCGGACAGGGATCTTCGAGAGACCCAGTACTTC. This rearrangement joins TRBV3-1 to TRBJ2-7, with 8 bases that match TRBD1. The J call may not be correct, given that the DNA end is closer to TRBJ2-5. From germline, CDR1 is LGHDT and CDR2 YNNKEL (reference sequence). The CDR3 extends over 20 amino acids.

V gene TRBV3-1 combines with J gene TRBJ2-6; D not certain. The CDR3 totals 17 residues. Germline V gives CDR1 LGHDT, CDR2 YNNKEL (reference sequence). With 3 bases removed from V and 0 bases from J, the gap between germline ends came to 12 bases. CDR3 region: CASSHQAMGSGANVLTF. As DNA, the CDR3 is TGTGCCAGCAGCCACCAAGCCATGGGCTCTGGGGCCAACGTCCTGACTTTC.

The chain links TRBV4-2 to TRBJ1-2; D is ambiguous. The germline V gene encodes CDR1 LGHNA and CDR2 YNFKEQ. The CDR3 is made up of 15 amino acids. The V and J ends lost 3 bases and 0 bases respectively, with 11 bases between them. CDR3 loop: CASSHEATSNYGYTF. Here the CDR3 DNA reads TGTGCCAGCAGCCACGAGGCCACTTCTAACTATGGCTACACCTTC.

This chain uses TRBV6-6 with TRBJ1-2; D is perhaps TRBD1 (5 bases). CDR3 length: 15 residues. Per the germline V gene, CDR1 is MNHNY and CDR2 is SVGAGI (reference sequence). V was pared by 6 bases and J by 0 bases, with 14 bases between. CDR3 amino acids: CASSSRQRTNYGYTF. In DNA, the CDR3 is TGTGCCAGCAGCTCTAGACAGCGAACTAACTATGGCTACACCTTC.

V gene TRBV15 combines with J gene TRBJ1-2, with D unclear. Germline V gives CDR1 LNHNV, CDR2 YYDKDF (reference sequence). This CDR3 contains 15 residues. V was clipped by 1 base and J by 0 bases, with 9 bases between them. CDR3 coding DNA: TGTGCCACCAGCAGAGTGGTGTTAGCTAACTATGGCTACACCTTC. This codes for CATSRVVLANYGYTF. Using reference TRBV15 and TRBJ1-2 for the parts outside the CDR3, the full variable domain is DAMVIQNPRYQVTQFGKPVTLSCSQTLNHNVMYWYQQKSSQAPKLLFHYYDKDFNNEADTPDNFQSRRPNTSFCFLDIRSPGLGDTAMYLCATSRVVLANYGYTFGSGTRLTVV.

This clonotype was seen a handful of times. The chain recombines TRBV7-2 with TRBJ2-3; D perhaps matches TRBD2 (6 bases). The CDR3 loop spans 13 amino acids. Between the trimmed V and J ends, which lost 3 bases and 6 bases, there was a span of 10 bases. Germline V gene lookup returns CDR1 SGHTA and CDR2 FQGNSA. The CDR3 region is CASSLTRRDTQYF. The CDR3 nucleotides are TGTGCCAGCAGCTTGACTAGGAGGGATACGCAGTATTTT.

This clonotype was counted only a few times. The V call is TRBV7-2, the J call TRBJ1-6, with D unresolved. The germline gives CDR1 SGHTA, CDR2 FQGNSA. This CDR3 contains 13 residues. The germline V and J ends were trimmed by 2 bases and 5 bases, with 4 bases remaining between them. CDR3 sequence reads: CASSLQNNSPLHF. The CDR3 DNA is TGTGCCAGCAGCTTACAAAATAATTCACCCCTCCACTTT.

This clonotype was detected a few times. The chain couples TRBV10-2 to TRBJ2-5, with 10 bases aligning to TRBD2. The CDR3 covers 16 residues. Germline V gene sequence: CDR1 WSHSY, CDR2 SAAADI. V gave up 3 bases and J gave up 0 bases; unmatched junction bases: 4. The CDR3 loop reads CASSDGLAGDQETQYF. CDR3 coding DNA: TGCGCCAGCAGTGATGGGCTAGCGGGGGACCAAGAGACCCAGTACTTC.

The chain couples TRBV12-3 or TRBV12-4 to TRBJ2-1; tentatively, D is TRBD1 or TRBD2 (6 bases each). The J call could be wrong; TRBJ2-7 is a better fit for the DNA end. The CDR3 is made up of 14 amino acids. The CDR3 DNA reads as TGTGCCAGCAGTTACGCTCTAGGGGGGAGCGAGCAGTACTTC. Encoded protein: CASSYALGGSEQYF.

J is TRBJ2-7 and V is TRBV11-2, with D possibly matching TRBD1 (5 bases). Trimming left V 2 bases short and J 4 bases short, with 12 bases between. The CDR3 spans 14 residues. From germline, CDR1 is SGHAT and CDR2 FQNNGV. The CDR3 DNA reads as TGTGCCAGCAGCTTATCTCCCAGGGTGTACGAGCAGTACTTC. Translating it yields CASSLSPRVYEQYF.

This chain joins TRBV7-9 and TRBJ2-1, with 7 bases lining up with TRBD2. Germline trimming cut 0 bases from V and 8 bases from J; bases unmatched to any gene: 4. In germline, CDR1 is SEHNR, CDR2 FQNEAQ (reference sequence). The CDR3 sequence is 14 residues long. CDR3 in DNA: TGTGCCAGCAGCTTAGCCCTAGCGGTATATGAGCAGTTCTTC. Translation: CASSLALAVYEQFF.

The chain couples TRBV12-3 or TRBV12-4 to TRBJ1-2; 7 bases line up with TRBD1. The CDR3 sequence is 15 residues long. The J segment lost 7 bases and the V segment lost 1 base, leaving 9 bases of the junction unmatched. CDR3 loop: CASSLEGQRFSGYTF. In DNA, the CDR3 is TGTGCCAGCAGTTTAGAGGGACAGCGGTTCTCTGGCTACACCTTC.

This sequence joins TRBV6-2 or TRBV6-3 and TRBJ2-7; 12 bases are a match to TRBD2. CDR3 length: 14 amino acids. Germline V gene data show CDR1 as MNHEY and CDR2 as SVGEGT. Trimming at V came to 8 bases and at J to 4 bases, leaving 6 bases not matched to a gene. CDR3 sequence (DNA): TGTGCCAGCCTATCTAGCGGGGGGGCTTACGAGCAGTACTTC. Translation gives CASLSSGGAYEQYF.

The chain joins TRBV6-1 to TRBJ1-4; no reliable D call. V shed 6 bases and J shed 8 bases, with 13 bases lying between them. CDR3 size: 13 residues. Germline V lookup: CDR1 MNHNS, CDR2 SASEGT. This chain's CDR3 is CASSPRRREKLFF. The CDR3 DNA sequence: TGTGCCAGCAGCCCGCGGCGGCGGGAAAAACTGTTTTTT.

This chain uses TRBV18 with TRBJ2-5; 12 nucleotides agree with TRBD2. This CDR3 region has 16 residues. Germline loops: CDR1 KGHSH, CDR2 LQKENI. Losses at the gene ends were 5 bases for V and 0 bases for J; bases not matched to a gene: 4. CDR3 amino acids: CASSFRTSGDQETQYF. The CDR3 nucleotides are TGTGCCAGCTCATTTCGGACTAGCGGGGACCAAGAGACCCAGTACTTC. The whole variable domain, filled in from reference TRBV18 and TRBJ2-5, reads NAGVMQNPRHLVRRRGQEARLRCSPMKGHSHVYWYRQLPEEGLKFMVYLQKENIIDESGMPKERFSAEFPKEGPSILRIQQVVRGDSAAYFCASSFRTSGDQETQYFGPGTRLLVL.